Shown below are 24 T cell receptor beta chains from a single sample sequenced in a study of shared clonotypes between healthy human individuals. The protocol was immunoSEQ multiplex PCR, while the TCRdb copy is restricted to in-frame clones and leaves out a portion. Of 1.6 million or so clones in the sample, roughly 96% were seen once. The sequencing sample was made of naive CD4+ T cells sorted from blood. Specified subset: CD45RA+ positively selected. These receptors were obtained from a man aged 25-45 years in good health.

V gene TRBV28 combines with J gene TRBJ1-2, with unresolved D. The germline gives CDR1 MDHEN, CDR2 SYDVKM. This CDR3 region has 11 residues. V was shortened by 11 bases and J by 4 bases, with 11 bases between the two germline ends. This chain's CDR3 is CALSFGYGYTF. The CDR3 region has the DNA TGTGCCTTGAGTTTTGGCTATGGCTACACCTTC.

With respect to this clone: Distinct nucleotide sequences in the sample also encode this CDR3. This chain links TRBV18 with TRBJ2-7, with D perhaps matching TRBD1 (6 bases). V was trimmed by 6 bases and J by 0 bases, leaving 12 bases between them. Germline CDR1 reads KGHSH; CDR2 reads LQKENI. The CDR3 runs to 14 residues. The CDR3 reads CASSPRDISYEQYF. CDR3 sequence (DNA): TGTGCCAGCTCCCCCCGGGACATCTCCTACGAGCAGTACTTC.

The chain combines TRBV29-1 with TRBJ2-2, with 7 positions matching TRBD1. The CDR3 is 15 residues long. With 2 bases clipped from V and 3 bases from J, the junction kept 6 bases outside the gene matches. Germline CDR1 SQVTM, CDR2 ANQGSEA. The CDR3 DNA reads as TGCAGCGTTGAAATATTAGGACAGGACACCGGGGAGCTGTTTTTT. Its protein is CSVEILGQDTGELFF.

The rearrangement uses TRBV28 and TRBJ1-5; 9 nucleotides match TRBD1. Germline V gene lookup returns CDR1 MDHEN and CDR2 SYDVKM. With V trimmed by 3 bases and J by 8 bases, 8 bases remained unmatched. This CDR3 is built from 15 residues. The CDR3 coding sequence is TGTGCCAGCAGTTTGGAAGACAGGGGGGTGAAGCCCCAGCATTTT. Its protein is CASSLEDRGVKPQHF.

The chain is built from TRBV2 and TRBJ2-3, with 11 bases that match TRBD2. The CDR3 sequence is 16 residues long. Germline assignment: CDR1 SNHLY and CDR2 FYNNEI. Trimming took 3 bases from V and 2 from J; bases not matched to a gene: 4. DNA for the CDR3: TGTGCCAGCAGTGAGGGGACTAGCGGATACACAGATACGCAGTATTTT. Protein: CASSEGTSGYTDTQYF.

The chain uses TRBV5-8 and TRBJ2-3, with TRBD1 as a possible D gene (6 bases). Trimming took 1 base from V and 0 from J, leaving 15 bases between them. This CDR3 is built from 17 residues. CDR1 and CDR2 (germline): SGHTS, YDEGEE. CDR3 loop: CASSLKRQAISTDTQYF. The CDR3 DNA reads as TGTGCCAGCAGCTTGAAGCGACAGGCAATTAGCACAGATACGCAGTATTTT. Full variable domain (rest looked up from reference TRBV5-8 and TRBJ2-3): EAGVTQSPTHLIKTRGQQATLRCSPISGHTSVYWYQQALGLGLQFLLWYDEGEERNRGNFPPRFSGRQFPNYSSELNVNALELEDSALYLCASSLKRQAISTDTQYFGPGTRLTVL.

The V call is TRBV4-1, the J call TRBJ1-5; unclear D gene. Deletions cut 1 base from V and 3 bases from J, with 7 bases between. Germline values: CDR1 MGHRA, CDR2 YSYEKL. CDR3 size: 14 residues. The CDR3 DNA reads TGCGCCAGCAGCCAAGGACCCCTCAATCAGCCCCAGCATTTT. This codes for CASSQGPLNQPQHF.

The genes are TRBV25-1 and TRBJ2-5; D is perhaps TRBD2 (6 bases). The ends were cut back, 2 bases at V and 2 bases at J, with 12 bases in the middle. Germline V gene sequence: CDR1 MGHDK, CDR2 SYGVNS. The CDR3 has 15 amino acids. The CDR3 loop reads CASSERLAGQETQYF. The CDR3 DNA reads as TGTGCCAGCAGTGAAAGGTTGGCGGGGCAAGAGACCCAGTACTTC.

This chain connects TRBV5-1 to TRBJ2-3; 9 positions match TRBD2. The trim removed 0 bases at V and 3 bases at J, leaving 8 bases unmatched. Looked up from germline, CDR1 is SGHRS and CDR2 is YFSETQ. This CDR3 contains 17 residues. The CDR3 here is CASSLGGGRAETDTQYF. The CDR3 DNA reads TGCGCCAGCAGCTTGGGTGGCGGGAGGGCCGAAACAGATACGCAGTATTTT.

The gene calls are TRBV28 and TRBJ2-7; 14 bases are a match to TRBD2. J was trimmed by 3 bases and V by 6 bases; bases with no gene match: 16. Germline V gives CDR1 MDHEN, CDR2 SYDVKM. The CDR3 runs 19 residues. CDR3 in amino acids: CASRDTTSGRAPNFYEQYF. The CDR3 DNA is TGTGCCAGCAGAGACACGACTAGCGGGAGGGCTCCCAACTTCTACGAGCAGTACTTC.

The rearrangement links TRBV28 to TRBJ1-5; unclear D gene. V was cut by 4 bases and J by 6 bases, with 13 bases left in between. The CDR3 contains 14 residues. Germline assignment: CDR1 MDHEN and CDR2 SYDVKM. CDR3 amino acids: CASSSLADGQPQHF. The CDR3 coding sequence is TGTGCCAGCAGTTCTCTCGCAGACGGTCAGCCCCAGCATTTT.

The chain is built from TRBV10-2 and TRBJ2-1, with 9 bases fitting TRBD1. V was clipped by 2 bases and J by 3 bases; unmatched bases: 5. Germline CDR1 reads WSHSY; CDR2 reads SAAADI. This CDR3 contains 16 residues. For the CDR3, the DNA is TGCGCCAGCAGTGAGAGGACAGGGGCTCTCTACAATGAGCAGTTCTTC. Its translation is CASSERTGALYNEQFF.

The V call is TRBV2, the J call TRBJ2-7; 16 bases are shared with TRBD2. The CDR3 sequence is 17 residues long. Germline V gives CDR1 SNHLY, CDR2 FYNNEI. Losses at the gene ends were 8 bases for V and 7 bases for J; bases not matched to a gene: 14. For the CDR3, the DNA is TGTGCCAGCTGCTGCGGGACTAGCGGGAGGGATCTACGAGAGCAGTACTTC. Translating it yields CASCCGTSGRDLREQYF.

This chain uses TRBV5-1 with TRBJ2-7; TRBD2 matches 7 bases. The CDR3 is 16 residues long. Trimming took 0 bases from V and 2 from J; bases not matched to a gene: 8. The germline gives CDR1 SGHRS, CDR2 YFSETQ. The CDR3 here is CASSLGFGGGPYEQYF. The CDR3 DNA reads as TGCGCCAGCAGCTTGGGGTTTGGCGGGGGACCCTACGAGCAGTACTTC.

For the CDR3, the DNA is TGCGCCAGCAGCTTGGACCCAGGGGCCACCGGGGAGCTGTTTTTT. It is translated as CASSLDPGATGELFF. The chain recombines TRBV5-1 with TRBJ2-2; a weak D match, TRBD1 (6 bases). V was cut by 0 bases and J by 4 bases, with 10 bases left in between. The CDR3 is 15 amino acids. Germline CDR1 reads SGHRS; CDR2 reads YFSETQ.

Only one count was recorded for this clone. V and J are TRBV7-2 and TRBJ2-5; D gene unclear. Per germline, CDR1 SGHTA and CDR2 FQGNSA. The CDR3 is 16 residues long. V was cut by 1 base and J by 1 base, with 13 bases left in between. CDR3 nucleotides: TGTGCCAGCAGCTTAGAAGTCGGCAGACTCCAAGAGACCCAGTACTTC. This codes for CASSLEVGRLQETQYF.

The sample holds one count of this clone. This chain connects TRBV5-1 to TRBJ2-1; TRBD2 matches at 11 bases. V dropped 2 bases and J dropped 8; count of bases not matched to a gene: 9. The CDR3 loop spans 16 amino acids. Germline loops: CDR1 SGHRS, CDR2 YFSETQ. The CDR3 DNA follows: TGCGCCAGCAGCTTCCCAATAGCGGGAGGGGTGGATGAGCAGTTCTTC. It yields the protein CASSFPIAGGVDEQFF.

V is TRBV11-2 and J is TRBJ2-3; no reliable D call. This CDR3 is built from 18 residues. CDR1 is SGHAT and CDR2 is FQNNGV in the germline V gene. Trimming cost V 5 bases and J 2 bases, with 23 bases left between them. In nucleotides, the CDR3 is TGTGCCAGCAGCCTAAGCGACCGGATCCTCAGCTTCACAGATACGCAGTATTTT. Its protein is CASSLSDRILSFTDTQYF. The full variable domain, with the rest looked up from reference TRBV11-2 and TRBJ2-3, is EAGVAQSPRYKIIEKRQSVAFWCNPISGHATLYWYQQILGQGPKLLIQFQNNGVVDDSQLPKDRFSAERLKGVDSTLKIQPAKLEDSAVYLCASSLSDRILSFTDTQYFGPGTRLTVL.

The CDR3 coding sequence is TGTGCCAGCAGCTTCAGGGGGGTCGGGATCAGAGGGCCCCAGCATTTT. Residues: CASSFRGVGIRGPQHF. The chain combines TRBV5-6 with TRBJ1-5, with 7 bases that match TRBD1. Germline V gene sequence: CDR1 SGHDT, CDR2 YYEEEE. This CDR3 contains 16 residues. Trimming cost V 2 bases and J 9 bases; bases outside gene matches: 14.

This rearrangement joins TRBV5-1 to TRBJ2-5; D may be TRBD2 (7 bases). The CDR3 loop spans 14 amino acids. Germline V gives CDR1 SGHRS, CDR2 YFSETQ. V dropped 5 bases and J dropped 1 base, with 12 bases sitting between them. As DNA, the CDR3 is TGCGCCAGCAGTTTGCGGGGGCCCCAAGAGACCCAGTACTTC. This translates into CASSLRGPQETQYF.

The chain is built from TRBV5-5 and TRBJ2-6; 8 bases line up with TRBD1. Germline values: CDR1 SGHKS, CDR2 YYEKEE (reference sequence). Unmatched junction bases numbered 14, after V lost 3 bases and J lost 0 bases. This CDR3 contains 20 residues. CDR3 in DNA: TGTGCCAGCAGCTCATTTGGAGGACAGGGTTTCCTCTCTGGGGCCAACGTCCTGACTTTC. Residues: CASSSFGGQGFLSGANVLTF.

The chain couples TRBV30 to TRBJ1-3, with D unresolved. Trimming cost V 3 bases and J 1 base, with 13 bases left between them. Germline V lookup: CDR1 GTSNPN, CDR2 SVGIG (reference sequence). CDR3 length equals 15 residues. CDR3: CAWSGDGRSGNTIYF. CDR3 sequence (DNA): TGTGCCTGGAGCGGCGACGGGAGGTCTGGAAACACCATATATTTT.

The rearrangement links TRBV19 to TRBJ2-1; D may be TRBD2 (7 bases). The germline V gene has CDR1 LNHDA and CDR2 SQIVND (reference sequence). The CDR3 contains 15 residues. The germline V and J ends were trimmed by 7 bases and 9 bases, with 22 bases remaining between them. As DNA, the CDR3 is TGTGCCAGTAAAGGGGGGGACATACGGGACACTGAGCAGTTCTTC. It encodes CASKGGDIRDTEQFF.

The gene calls are TRBV2 and TRBJ1-3; D not certain. Germline-derived CDR1 and CDR2 are SNHLY and FYNNEI. The V and J ends lost 1 base and 0 bases respectively, with 4 bases between them. This CDR3 is 14 amino acids long. For the CDR3, the DNA is TGTGCCAGCAGTGAAGAGGACTCTGGAAACACCATATATTTT. Translated: CASSEEDSGNTIYF.